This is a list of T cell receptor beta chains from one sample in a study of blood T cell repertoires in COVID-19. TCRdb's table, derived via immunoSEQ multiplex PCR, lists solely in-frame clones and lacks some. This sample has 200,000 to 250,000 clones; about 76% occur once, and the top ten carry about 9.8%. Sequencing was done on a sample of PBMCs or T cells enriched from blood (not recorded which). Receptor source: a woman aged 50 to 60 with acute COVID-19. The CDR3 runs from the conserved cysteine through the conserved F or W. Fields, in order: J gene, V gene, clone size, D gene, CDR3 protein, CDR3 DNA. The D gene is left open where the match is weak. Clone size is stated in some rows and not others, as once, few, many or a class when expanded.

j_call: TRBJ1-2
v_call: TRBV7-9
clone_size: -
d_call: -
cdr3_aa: CASGRDAESYGYTF
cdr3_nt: TGTGCCAGCGGCCGCGACGCGGAGAGCTATGGCTACACCTTC

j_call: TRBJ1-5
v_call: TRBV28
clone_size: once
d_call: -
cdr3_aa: CASSSSTGAPNQPQHF
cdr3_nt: -

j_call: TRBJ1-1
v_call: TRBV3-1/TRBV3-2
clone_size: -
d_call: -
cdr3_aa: CASRSQTRTNTEAFF
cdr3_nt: TGTGCCAGCAGGAGCCAAACTAGAACGAACACTGAAGCTTTCTTT

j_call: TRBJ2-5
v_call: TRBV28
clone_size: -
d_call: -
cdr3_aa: CASRRGRGTAEETQYF
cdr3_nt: TGTGCCAGCAGACGGGGCAGGGGAACAGCTGAAGAGACCCAGTACTTC

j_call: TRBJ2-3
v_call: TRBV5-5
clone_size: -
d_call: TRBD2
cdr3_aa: CASSSALAGGTTQYF
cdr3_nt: TGTGCCAGCAGCTCGGCACTAGCGGGGGGGACTACGCAGTATTTT

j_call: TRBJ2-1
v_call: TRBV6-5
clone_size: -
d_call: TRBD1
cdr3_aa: CASSWRQGVNEQFF
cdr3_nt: TGTGCCAGCAGTTGGCGGCAGGGGGTGAATGAGCAGTTCTTC

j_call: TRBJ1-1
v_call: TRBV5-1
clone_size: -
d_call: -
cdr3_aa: CASSDGQPNTEAFF
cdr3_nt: TGCGCCAGCAGCGACGGACAGCCGAACACTGAAGCTTTCTTT

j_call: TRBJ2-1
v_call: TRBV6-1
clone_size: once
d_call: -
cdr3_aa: CASSEGGNYNEQFF
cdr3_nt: TGTGCCAGCAGTGAAGGCGGGAACTACAATGAGCAGTTCTTC

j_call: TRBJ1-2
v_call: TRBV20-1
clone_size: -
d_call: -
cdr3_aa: CSGLAGDGYTF
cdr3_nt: TGCAGTGGTCTAGCGGGGGATGGCTACACCTTC

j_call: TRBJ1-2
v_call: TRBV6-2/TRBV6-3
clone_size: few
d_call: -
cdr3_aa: CASSYRQDTFYGYTF
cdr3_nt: TGTGCCAGCAGTTATCGGCAAGACACGTTCTATGGCTACACCTTC

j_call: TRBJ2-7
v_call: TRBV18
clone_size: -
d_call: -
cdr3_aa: CASSLGQTYEQYF
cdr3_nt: TGTGCCAGCTCGCTTGGACAGACCTACGAGCAGTACTTC

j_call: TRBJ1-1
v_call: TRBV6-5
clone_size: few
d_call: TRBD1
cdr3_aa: CASQLQGKGTEAFF
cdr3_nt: TGTGCCAGCCAGCTACAGGGGAAGGGGACTGAAGCTTTCTTT

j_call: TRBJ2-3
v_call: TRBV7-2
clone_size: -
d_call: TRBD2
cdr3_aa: CASSLVGLAGVSTDTQYF
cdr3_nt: TGTGCCAGCAGCTTAGTGGGTCTAGCGGGAGTCAGCACAGATACGCAGTATTTT

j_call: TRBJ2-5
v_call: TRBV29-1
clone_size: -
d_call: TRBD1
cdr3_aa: CSVEVLLGQGERETQYF
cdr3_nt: TGCAGCGTTGAAGTGCTTCTGGGACAGGGGGAGAGGGAGACCCAGTACTTC

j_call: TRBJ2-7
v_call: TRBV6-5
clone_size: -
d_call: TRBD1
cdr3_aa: CASRPTGGYLYEQYF
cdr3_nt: TGTGCCAGCAGACCGACAGGGGGCTATCTCTACGAGCAGTACTTC

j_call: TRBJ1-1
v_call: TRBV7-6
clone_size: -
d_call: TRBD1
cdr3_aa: CASYRGENTEAFF
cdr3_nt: TGTGCCAGCTACAGGGGAGAGAACACTGAAGCTTTCTTT

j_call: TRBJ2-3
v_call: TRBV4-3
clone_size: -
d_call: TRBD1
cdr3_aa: CASSHQGAGGQYF
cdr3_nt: TGCGCCAGCAGCCATCAGGGGGCGGGTGGGCAGTATTTT

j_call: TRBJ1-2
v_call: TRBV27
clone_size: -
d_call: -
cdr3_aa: CASSPIANYGYTF
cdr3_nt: TGTGCCAGCAGCCCGATAGCTAACTATGGCTACACCTTC

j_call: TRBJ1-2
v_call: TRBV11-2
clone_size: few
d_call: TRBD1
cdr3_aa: CASRKPGQRLYGYTF
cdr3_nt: TGTGCCAGCAGAAAACCGGGACAGAGACTCTATGGCTACACCTTC

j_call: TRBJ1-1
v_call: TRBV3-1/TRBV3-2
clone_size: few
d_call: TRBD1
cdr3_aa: CASSPNPHMQWDRLLNTEAFF
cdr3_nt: TGTGCCAGCAGCCCAAATCCCCATATGCAGTGGGACAGGCTTTTGAACACTGAAGCTTTCTTT

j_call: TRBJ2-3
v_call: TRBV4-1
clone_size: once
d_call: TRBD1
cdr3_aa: CASSQGSRPGQGYTDTQYF
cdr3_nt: TGCGCCAGCAGCCAAGGTTCCCGTCCGGGACAGGGTTACACAGATACGCAGTATTTT

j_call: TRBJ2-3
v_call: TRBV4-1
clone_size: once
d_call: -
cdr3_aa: CASSRLRLDTQYF
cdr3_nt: TGCGCCAGCAGCCGACTGCGTTTAGATACGCAGTATTTT

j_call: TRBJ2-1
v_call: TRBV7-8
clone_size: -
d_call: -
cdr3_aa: CASSWPRARSYNEQFF
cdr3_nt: TGTGCCAGCAGCTGGCCGCGGGCCCGCTCCTACAATGAGCAGTTCTTC

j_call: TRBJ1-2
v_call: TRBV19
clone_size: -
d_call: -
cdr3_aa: CASSIVPYGYTF
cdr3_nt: TGTGCCAGTAGTATCGTCCCCTATGGCTACACCTTC

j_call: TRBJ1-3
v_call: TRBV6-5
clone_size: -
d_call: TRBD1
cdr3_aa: CASSKTGTGNTIYF
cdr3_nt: TGTGCCAGCAGTAAGACAGGGACTGGAAACACCATATATTTT

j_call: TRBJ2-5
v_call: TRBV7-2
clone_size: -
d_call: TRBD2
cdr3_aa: CASSLVVAGVWETQYF
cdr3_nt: TGTGCCAGCAGCTTAGTGGTAGCGGGAGTATGGGAGACCCAGTACTTC

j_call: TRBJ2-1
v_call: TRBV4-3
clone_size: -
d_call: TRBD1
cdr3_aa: CASSQSPRQGGTYNEQFF
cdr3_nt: TGCGCCAGCAGCCAAAGCCCCAGACAGGGTGGGACCTACAATGAGCAGTTCTTC

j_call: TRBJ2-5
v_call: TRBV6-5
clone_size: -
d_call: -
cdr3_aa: CASSSHAGQQETQYF
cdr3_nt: TGTGCCAGCAGCTCACACGCGGGACAGCAAGAGACCCAGTACTTC

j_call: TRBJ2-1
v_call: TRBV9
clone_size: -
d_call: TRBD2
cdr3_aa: CASSTEGTSGSNDEQFF
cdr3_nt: TGTGCCAGCAGCACCGAAGGGACTAGCGGGAGTAACGATGAGCAGTTCTTC

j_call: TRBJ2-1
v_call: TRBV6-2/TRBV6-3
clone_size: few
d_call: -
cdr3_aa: CASSYSSPRGVYNEQFF
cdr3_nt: TGTGCCAGCAGTTACTCGAGTCCCAGGGGCGTCTACAATGAGCAGTTCTTC

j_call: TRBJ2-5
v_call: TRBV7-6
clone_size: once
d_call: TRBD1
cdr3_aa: CASSLDRGKTQYF
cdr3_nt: TGTGCCAGCAGCCTCGACAGGGGGAAGACCCAGTACTTC

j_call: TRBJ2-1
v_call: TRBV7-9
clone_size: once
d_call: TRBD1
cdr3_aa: CASSLAGQPYNEQFF
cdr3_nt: TGTGCCAGCAGCTTAGCGGGACAGCCCTACAATGAGCAGTTCTTC

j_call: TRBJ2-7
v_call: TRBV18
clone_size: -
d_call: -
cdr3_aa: CASSPLGRGSYEQYF
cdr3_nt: TGTGCCAGCTCACCACTAGGGAGAGGGTCCTACGAGCAGTACTTC

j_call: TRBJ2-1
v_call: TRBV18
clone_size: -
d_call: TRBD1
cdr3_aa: CASSPGTGHNEQFF
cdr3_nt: TGTGCCAGCTCACCTGGGACAGGCCACAATGAGCAGTTCTTC

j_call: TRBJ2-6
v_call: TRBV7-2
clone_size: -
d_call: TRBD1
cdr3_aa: CASSSGQGVLSGANVLTF
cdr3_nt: TGTGCCAGCAGCTCAGGACAGGGGGTCCTATCTGGGGCCAACGTCCTGACTTTC